These 3 T cell receptor beta chains originate from one sample sequenced in a study of T-cell memory formation after mild COVID-19 (dated by TCRdb to the early 2020s). Libraries were made using 5' RACE. Instrument on record: Illumina NovaSeq 6000. In-frame beta chains were kept once TCRdb had trimmed the public reads at Q25 with fastp and called clones with MiXCR. One record per CDR3 amino acid sequence lists the most common genes and DNA. Across this sample there are 530,000 or so distinct CDR3 sequences, with about 18% seen only once. The top ten constitute roughly 8% of the sample. Material for sequencing was PBMCs or a T cell subset sorted from them (not recorded which). Source of these receptors: an adult woman who had mild COVID-19 (a few samples of this study predate the infection). The sample titles of this study are shuffled in the database, so cell type and time point are left out; the donor was told from shared clones.

The chain links TRBV7-2 to TRBJ2-3, with D maybe TRBD1 (6 bases). The CDR3 has 13 amino acids. V lost 7 bases and J lost 6, with 14 bases in between. CDR1 and CDR2 (germline): SGHTA, FQGNSA. CDR3 DNA: TGTGCCAGCACCAGAGGGGGAAGGGATACGCAGTATTTT. This translates into CASTRGGRDTQYF.

The rearrangement links TRBV20-1 to TRBJ1-2; no clear D. CDR1 is DFQATT, CDR2 SNEGSKA, per germline (reference sequence). The length of the CDR3 is 15 residues. The V end lost 1 base, the J end lost 7 bases, and 19 bases lay between the germline ends. CDR3 amino acids: CSARVSHQQAAGYTF. In DNA, the CDR3 is TGCAGTGCTAGAGTTAGCCACCAACAAGCGGCTGGCTACACCTTC.

The chain recombines TRBV7-9 with TRBJ2-1, with TRBD2 matching over 8 bases. This CDR3 comprises 19 residues. Trimming cost V 5 bases and J 4 bases; bases outside gene matches: 19. Germline lookup yields CDR1 SEHNR and CDR2 FQNEAQ (reference sequence). The CDR3 DNA reads TGTGCCAGCAGCGCCCGCGAGATTGGCGGGGGGCGACTGTACAATGAGCAGTTCTTC. Amino acid sequence: CASSAREIGGGRLYNEQFF.